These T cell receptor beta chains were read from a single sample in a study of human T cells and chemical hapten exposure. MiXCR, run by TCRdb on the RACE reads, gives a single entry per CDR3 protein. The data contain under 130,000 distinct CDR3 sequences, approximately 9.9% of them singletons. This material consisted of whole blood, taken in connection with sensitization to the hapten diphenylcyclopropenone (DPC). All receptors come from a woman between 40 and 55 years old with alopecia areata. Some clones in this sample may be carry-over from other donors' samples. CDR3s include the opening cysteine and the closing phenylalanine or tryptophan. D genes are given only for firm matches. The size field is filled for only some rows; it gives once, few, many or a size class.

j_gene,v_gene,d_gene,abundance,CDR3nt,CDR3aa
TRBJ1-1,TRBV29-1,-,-,TGCAGCGGGACTACAGGGAAGCCGGCTTTCTTT,CSGTTGKPAFF
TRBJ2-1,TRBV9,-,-,TGTGCCAGCAGCGTAGCTAGCGCCGAATACAATGAGCAGTTCTTC,CASSVASAEYNEQFF
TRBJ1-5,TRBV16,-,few,TGTGCCAGCAGCCAATCAGGGGCCAATCAGCCCCAGCATTTT,CASSQSGANQPQHF
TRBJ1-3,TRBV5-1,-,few,TGCGCCAGCAACCTGAGGCCGGAGGGAAACACCATATATTTT,CASNLRPEGNTIYF
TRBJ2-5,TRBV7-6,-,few,TGTGCCAGCAGCCCGACCTCCATTGGAACGGAGTACTTC,CASSPTSIGTEYF
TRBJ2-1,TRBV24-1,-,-,TGTGCCACCAGTGATTCGGCTAGGGGAAGGGATGAGCAGTTCTTC,CATSDSARGRDEQFF
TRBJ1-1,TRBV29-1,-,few,TGCAGCGTCTTACAGGGCGTTTCGAACACTGAAGCTTTCTTT,CSVLQGVSNTEAFF
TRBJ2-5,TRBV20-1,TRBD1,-,TGCAGTGCGGACAGGGGGGAGACCCAGTACTTC,CSADRGETQYF
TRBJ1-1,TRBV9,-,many,TGTGCCAGCAGCGCAACGCCCAGGTTGGGGGGCACTGAAGCTTTCTTT,CASSATPRLGGTEAFF
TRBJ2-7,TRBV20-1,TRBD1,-,TGCAGTGCTATGACGGGACAGGGGGCCTACGAGCAGTACTTC,CSAMTGQGAYEQYF
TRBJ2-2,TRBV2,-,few,TGTGCCAGCAGCCAGGAACCGAACACCGGGGAGCTGTTTTTT,CASSQEPNTGELFF
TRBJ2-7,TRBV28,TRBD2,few,TGTGCCAGCAGTTTATCGGGGGACTACCTTGGGGAGCAGTACTTC,CASSLSGDYLGEQYF
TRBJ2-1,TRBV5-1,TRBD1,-,TGCGCCAGCAGCTCCCCAACAGGGGTCTCCTACAATGAGCAGTTCTTC,CASSSPTGVSYNEQFF
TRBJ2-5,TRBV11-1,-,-,TGTGCCAGCACCTGGGGCCCCTCAGAGACCCAGTACTTC,CASTWGPSETQYF
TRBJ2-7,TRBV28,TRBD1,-,TGTGCCAGCAGTTTGCCCGGGACAGGGGGGGTCAACGAGCAGTACTTC,CASSLPGTGGVNEQYF
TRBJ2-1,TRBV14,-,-,TGTGCCAGCAGCAGGGCTAGCTCCTACAATGAGCAGTTCTTC,CASSRASSYNEQFF
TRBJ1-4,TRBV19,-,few,TGTGCCAGTAGTGACCTGGGCCCCCGCGAAAAACTGTTTTTT,CASSDLGPREKLFF
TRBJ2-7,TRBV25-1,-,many,TGTGCCAGCAGTCCTGGGGTTACCTACGAGCAGTACTTC,CASSPGVTYEQYF
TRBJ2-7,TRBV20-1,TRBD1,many,TGCAGTGCTATTCGTGTGGGACAGCAAAAAACCTACGAGCAGTACTTC,CSAIRVGQQKTYEQYF
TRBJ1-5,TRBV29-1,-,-,TGCAGCGTTGGGGCAGGAGTAGGAGGTCAGCCCCAGCATTTT,CSVGAGVGGQPQHF
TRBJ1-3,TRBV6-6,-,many,TGTGCCAGCAGGGAGACAGTCGCTGAAAACACCATATATTTT,CASRETVAENTIYF
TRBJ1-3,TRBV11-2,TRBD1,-,TGTGCCAGCAGCTTTACCCGACAGGGCAAAGGACACACCATATATTTT,CASSFTRQGKGHTIYF
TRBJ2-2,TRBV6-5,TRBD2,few,TGTGCCAGCAGCGGGGGGACTAGCGGAAACACCGGGGAGCTGTTTTTT,CASSGGTSGNTGELFF
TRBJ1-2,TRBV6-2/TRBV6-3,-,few,TGTGCCAGCAGGCCTTCGGGATCACAGATCTATGGCTACACCTTC,CASRPSGSQIYGYTF
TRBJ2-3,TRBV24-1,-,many,TGTGCCACCAGTGATCCGACCGCAGTAGGAGATACGCAGTATTTT,CATSDPTAVGDTQYF
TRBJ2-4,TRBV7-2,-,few,TGTGCCAGCAGCCCGTCCGGCGGACATGGGGCCGGAAACATTCAGTACTTC,CASSPSGGHGAGNIQYF
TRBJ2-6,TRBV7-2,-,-,TGTGCCAGCAGCTTACTAGCGTCTGGGGCCAACGTCCTGACTTTC,CASSLLASGANVLTF
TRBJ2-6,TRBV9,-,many,TGTGCCAGCAACCTAGCCGGGGCCAACGTCCTGACTTTC,CASNLAGANVLTF
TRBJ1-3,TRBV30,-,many,TGTGCCTCCCGTCGGGCGGGGCCTGGAAACACCATATATTTT,CASRRAGPGNTIYF
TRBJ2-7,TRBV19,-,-,TGTGCCAGTATGCGAGGCAGGGGACCCTACGAGCAGTACTTC,CASMRGRGPYEQYF
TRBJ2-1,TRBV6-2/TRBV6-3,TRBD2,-,TGTGCCAGCAGTAACGCGGGACTAGCGGGAAATGAGCAGTTCTTC,CASSNAGLAGNEQFF
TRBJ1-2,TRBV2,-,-,TGTGCCAGCAAATACAGGAAAACCGCCTATGGCTACACCTTC,CASKYRKTAYGYTF
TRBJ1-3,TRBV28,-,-,TGTGCCAGCAGCTCCCCAGGGGAGGCCGGAAACACCATATATTTT,CASSSPGEAGNTIYF
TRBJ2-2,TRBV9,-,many,TGTGCCAGCAGCGTAGCTACAGCGGGCACCGGGGAGCTGTTTTTT,CASSVATAGTGELFF
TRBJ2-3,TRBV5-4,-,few,TGTGCCAGCAGCTTGGGGCAGGAGATCACAGATACGCAGTATTTT,CASSLGQEITDTQYF
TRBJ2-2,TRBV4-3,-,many,TGCGCCAGCAGCCTTCCCAGCCAGGGGCACACCGGGGAGCTGTTTTTT,CASSLPSQGHTGELFF
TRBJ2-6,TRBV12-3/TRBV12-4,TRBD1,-,TGTGCCAGCAGTTTAAAGGACAGGGTGCCGGACGGGGCCAACGTCCTGACTTTC,CASSLKDRVPDGANVLTF
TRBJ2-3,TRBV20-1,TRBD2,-,TGCAGTGCTAGAGGAGGGGCGGGAGGGACAGATACGCAGTATTTT,CSARGGAGGTDTQYF
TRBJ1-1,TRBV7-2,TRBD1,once,TGTGCCAGCAGCTCCCAGACAGGGGTGAGCACTGAAGCTTTCTTT,CASSSQTGVSTEAFF
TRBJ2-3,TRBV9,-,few,TGTGCCAGCAGCGTAGTTGGATATACGCAGTATTTT,CASSVVGYTQYF
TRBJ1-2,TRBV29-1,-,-,TGCAGCGTGCACCTCTATGGCTACACCTTC,CSVHLYGYTF
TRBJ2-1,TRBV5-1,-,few,TGCGCCAGCAGCTTGGTTGACGAATACTCCTACAATGAGCAGTTCTTC,CASSLVDEYSYNEQFF
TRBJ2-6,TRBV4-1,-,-,TGCGCCAGCAGCCAAGCCGATTCCCGAACAGTTATGACCAACGTCCTGACTTTC,CASSQADSRTVMTNVLTF
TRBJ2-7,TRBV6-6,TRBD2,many,TGTGCCAGCAGTTACCCAGCGGGGAGAGGGTACGAGCAGTACTTC,CASSYPAGRGYEQYF
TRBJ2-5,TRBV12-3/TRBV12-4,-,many,TGTGCCAGCAGTTTCGGTGAGACCCAGTACTTC,CASSFGETQYF
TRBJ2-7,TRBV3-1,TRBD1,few,TGTGCCAGCAGCCAACCCCAAGGGACAGGCGTCTCCTACGAGCAGTACTTC,CASSQPQGTGVSYEQYF
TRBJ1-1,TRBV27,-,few,TGTGCCAGCAGTGCTACGTTCCAAGGCCACCTGAAAGCTTCCTTT,CASSATFQGHLKASF
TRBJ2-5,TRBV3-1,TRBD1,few,TGTGCCAGCAGCCAAGTCAGGGGGCGCGGAGAGACCCAGTACTTC,CASSQVRGRGETQYF
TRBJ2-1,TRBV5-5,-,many,TGTGCCAGCAGCTTGGTCGGGAACATATACAATGAGCAGTTCTTC,CASSLVGNIYNEQFF
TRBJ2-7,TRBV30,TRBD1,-,TGTGCCTGGACGACAGGGATTTACGAGCAGTACTTC,CAWTTGIYEQYF
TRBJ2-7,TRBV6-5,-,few,TGTGCCAGCAGTTACTCGCTGGGAAAGAGTTCCTACGAGCAGTACTTC,CASSYSLGKSSYEQYF
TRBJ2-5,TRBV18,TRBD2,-,TGTGCCAGCTCACCAACAGCGGGAGGTGGAGAGACCCAGTACTTC,CASSPTAGGGETQYF
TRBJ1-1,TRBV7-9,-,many,TGTGCCAGCAGCTGGGGCGGGAACACTGAAGCTTTCTTT,CASSWGGNTEAFF
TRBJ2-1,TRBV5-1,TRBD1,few,TGCGCCAGCAGCGGATCGACAGGGGGTGACGACAATGAGCAGTTCTTC,CASSGSTGGDDNEQFF
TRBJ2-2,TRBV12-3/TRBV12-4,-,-,TGTGCCAGCACCTCGGACGTCGGGGAGCTGTTTTTT,CASTSDVGELFF
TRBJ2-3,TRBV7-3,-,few,TGTGCCAGCAGCTTAACAGGGGATACGCAGTATTTT,CASSLTGDTQYF
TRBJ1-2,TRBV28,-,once,TGTGCCAGCAGTACTCCAGAGTACTATGGCTACACCTTC,CASSTPEYYGYTF
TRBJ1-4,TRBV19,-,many,TGTGCCAGTGGAAAGGGAATGCGGGGTGAAAAACTGTTTTTT,CASGKGMRGEKLFF
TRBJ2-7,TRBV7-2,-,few,TGTGCCAGCAGCGGGGGGTCCCGGGACGAGCAGTACTTC,CASSGGSRDEQYF
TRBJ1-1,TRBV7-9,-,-,TGTGCCAGCAGACAGAAAATGAACACTGAAGCTTTCTTT,CASRQKMNTEAFF